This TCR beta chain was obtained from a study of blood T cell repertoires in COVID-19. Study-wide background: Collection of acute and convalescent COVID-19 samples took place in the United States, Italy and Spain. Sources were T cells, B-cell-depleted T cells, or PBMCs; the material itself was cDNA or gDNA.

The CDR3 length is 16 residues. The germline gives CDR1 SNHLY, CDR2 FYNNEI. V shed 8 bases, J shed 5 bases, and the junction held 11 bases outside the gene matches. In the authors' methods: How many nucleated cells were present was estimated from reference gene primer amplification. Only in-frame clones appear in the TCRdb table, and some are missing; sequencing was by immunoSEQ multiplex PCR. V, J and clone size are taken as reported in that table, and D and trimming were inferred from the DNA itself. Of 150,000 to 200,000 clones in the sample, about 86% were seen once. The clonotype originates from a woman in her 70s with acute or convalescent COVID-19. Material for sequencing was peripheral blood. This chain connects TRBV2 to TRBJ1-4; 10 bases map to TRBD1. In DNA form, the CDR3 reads TGTGCCAGCGAGTCGGACAGGGGGAGGCTAAATGAAAAACTGTTTTTT. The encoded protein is CASESDRGRLNEKLFF. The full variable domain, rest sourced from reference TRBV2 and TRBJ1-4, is EPEVTQTPSHQVTQMGQEVILRCVPISNHLYFYWYRQILGQKVEFLVSFYNNEISEKSEIFDDQFSVERPDGSNFTLKIRSTKLEDSAMYFCASESDRGRLNEKLFFGSGTQLSVL.